The 10 T cell receptor beta chains listed next were all sequenced from one sample in a study of cytomegalovirus exposure and HLA in healthy donors. PCR primers comprised 60 Vbeta and 13 Jbeta primers. The assay was immunoSEQ multiplex PCR, and TCRdb's table has in-frame clones only and misses some. The data show 130,000 or so clones, approximately 80% seen once. Sequences were obtained from PBMCs. The origin of the receptors is a man aged 40-50 years in good health and CMV-seronegative.

The CDR3 loop reads CASSATGLGYNEQFF. CDR3 in DNA: TGTGCCAGCAGTGCTACAGGGTTAGGCTACAATGAGCAGTTCTTC. V and J are TRBV6-4 and TRBJ2-1; maybe TRBD1 (6 bases). The V end lost 4 bases, the J end lost 3 bases, and 13 bases lay between the germline ends. The CDR3 is 15 residues long. CDR1 is MRHNA and CDR2 is SNTAGT in the germline V gene.

The gene calls are TRBV7-8 and TRBJ2-1; D might be TRBD2 (5 bases). CDR1 and CDR2 (germline): SGHVS, FQNEAQ. This CDR3 region has 13 residues. The V and J ends lost 6 bases and 3 bases respectively, with 9 bases between them. The CDR3 nucleotides are TGTGCCAGCAGTCGAGACTACTACAATGAGCAGTTCTTC. This gives the protein CASSRDYYNEQFF.

The V gene is TRBV5-1, the J gene TRBJ1-2; D gene ambiguous. In germline, CDR1 is SGHRS, CDR2 YFSETQ. Trimming removed 9 bases from V and 3 bases from J, with 21 bases in between. The CDR3 length is 15 residues. The DNA of the CDR3 is TGCGCCATACGACGTCTGGACTTAACCTACTATGGCTACACCTTC. It specifies CAIRRLDLTYYGYTF. Combining the CDR3 with reference TRBV5-1 and TRBJ1-2 gives the whole variable domain KAGVTQTPRYLIKTRGQQVTLSCSPISGHRSVSWYQQTPGQGLQFLFEYFSETQRNKGNFPGRFSGRQFSNSRSEMNVSTLELGDSALYLCAIRRLDLTYYGYTFGSGTRLTVV.

This rearrangement joins TRBV19 to TRBJ1-3, with unresolved D. The CDR3 runs to 12 residues. Germline assignment: CDR1 LNHDA and CDR2 SQIVND (reference sequence). V was shortened by 8 bases and J by 4 bases, with 9 bases between the two germline ends. DNA of the CDR3: TGTGCCAGTTATAGTACGGGAAACACCATATATTTT. Residues: CASYSTGNTIYF.

The J gene is TRBJ2-5, the V gene TRBV4-1, with D possibly TRBD2 on 6 matching bases. The germline V and J ends were trimmed by 0 bases and 5 bases, with 13 bases remaining between them. Germline V gene data show CDR1 as MGHRA and CDR2 as YSYEKL. CDR3 length: 15 amino acids. The chain's CDR3 is CASSQDALAGETQYF. The CDR3 bases are TGCGCCAGCAGCCAAGATGCACTAGCTGGTGAGACCCAGTACTTC.

V gene TRBV7-9 combines with J gene TRBJ2-2, with D possibly being TRBD1 (6 bases). V lost 1 base and J 5 bases, leaving 17 bases between the germline ends. The germline CDR1 and CDR2 sequences are SEHNR and FQNEAQ (reference sequence). CDR3 length: 17 amino acids. CDR3 DNA: TGTGCCAGCAGCTTAGTACAGGGTATCGGAGCGACCGGGGAGCTGTTTTTT. It specifies CASSLVQGIGATGELFF.

The genes are TRBV28 and TRBJ2-1; weak D call: TRBD2 (6 bases). CDR3 length equals 14 residues. The V end was cut by 8 bases, the J end by 4 bases, with 15 bases between. Germline CDR1 is MDHEN and CDR2 is SYDVKM. CDR3 region: CASLGLGGYNEQFF. CDR3 in DNA: TGTGCCAGCCTCGGCCTGGGGGGATACAATGAGCAGTTCTTC. Looking up the rest from reference TRBV28 and TRBJ2-1 gives the full variable domain: DVKVTQSSRYLVKRTGEKVFLECVQDMDHENMFWYRQDPGLGLRLIYFSYDVKMKEKGDIPEGYSVSREKKERFSLILESASTNQTSMYLCASLGLGGYNEQFFGPGTRLTVL.

This chain links TRBV12-5 with TRBJ2-4; possible D gene TRBD2, 6 bases. V lost 3 bases to trimming and J lost 5 bases, with 11 bases between them. The CDR3 sequence is 14 residues long. Germline CDR1 and CDR2: LGHNT and FRNRAP. CDR3 in DNA: TGTGCTAGTGGTTTTGGAGGGGAGGAAAACATTCAGTACTTC. Translated: CASGFGGEENIQYF.

The chain has TRBV5-6 and TRBJ2-5; 8 nucleotides line up with TRBD1. Germline CDR1 SGHDT, CDR2 YYEEEE. The CDR3 is 16 residues long. Unmatched junction bases numbered 9, after V lost 3 bases and J lost 2 bases. CDR3 nucleotides: TGTGCCAGCAGCTATGGACAGGGTTATATTCAAGAGACCCAGTACTTC. Residues: CASSYGQGYIQETQYF.

V is TRBV6-5 and J is TRBJ1-1; the D is unclear. The germline CDR1 and CDR2 sequences are MNHEY and SVGAGI. V was clipped by 7 bases and J by 2 bases, with 11 bases between them. This CDR3 has 13 residues. The CDR3 loop reads CASTLGRNTEAFF. The DNA of the CDR3 is TGTGCCAGCACCCTTGGGCGTAACACTGAAGCTTTCTTT.